These T cell receptor beta chains were read from a single sample in a study of T-cell memory formation after mild COVID-19. TCRdb re-called the 5' RACE reads with MiXCR, one entry per CDR3 protein. Among under 200,000 distinct CDR3 sequences listed, under 14% were seen once. The sequenced sample was PBMCs or a T cell subset sorted from them (not recorded which). The receptors here all came from a man aged 18 to 29 who had mild COVID-19 (a few samples of this study predate the infection). Cell type and time point are not known. Both conserved end residues are part of each CDR3. D genes are given only for firm matches. Only part of the rows carry a size: once, few, many, or a class if the clone is expanded.

TGTGCCAGCCGACTGAGCGATACGCAGTATTTT	CASRLSDTQYF	many	-	TRBV6-5	TRBJ2-3
TGTGCCGTCCAAGGGGGGGAGACCCAGTACTTC	CAVQGGETQYF	-	-	TRBV2	TRBJ2-5
TGTGCCAGCAGCCGATATGGGGGGTTGAACACTGAAGCTTTCTTT	CASSRYGGLNTEAFF	-	-	TRBV7-8	TRBJ1-1
TGCGCCAGCAGCTTGGACAGCTCTGGAAACACCATATATTTT	CASSLDSSGNTIYF	many	-	TRBV5-1	TRBJ1-3
TGTGCCAGCGAGGACAGGGCCTATGGCTACACCTTC	CASEDRAYGYTF	few	TRBD1	TRBV5-5	TRBJ1-2
TGTGCCAGCAGTGAATATTTGGCTGCCGGGGCCAACGTCCTGACTTTC	CASSEYLAAGANVLTF	-	-	TRBV25-1	TRBJ2-6
TGCAGTGCTAGGGACTATGGCTACACCTTC	CSARDYGYTF	few	-	TRBV20-1	TRBJ1-2
TGCGCCAGCAGCCCTGGGCGGACGCAGTATTTT	CASSPGRTQYF	few	-	TRBV5-1	TRBJ2-3
TGCAGTGCTACAACACGGGGGGAGACCCAGTACTTC	CSATTRGETQYF	-	-	TRBV20-1	TRBJ2-5
TGCGCCAGCAGCCGCGAAAACACCATATATTTT	CASSRENTIYF	few	-	TRBV4-1	TRBJ1-3
TGCAGTGCTAGTCTGGGTCGAGGCAATCAGCCCCAGCATTTT	CSASLGRGNQPQHF	-	-	TRBV20-1	TRBJ1-5
TGTGCCAGCAGCCAGCTGGGGAATACCGACTATGGCTACACCTTC	CASSQLGNTDYGYTF	-	-	TRBV4-2	TRBJ1-2
TGTGGAATAGGGACAGAGAAGGTGAACACTGAAGCTTTCTTT	CGIGTEKVNTEAFF	-	TRBD1	TRBV6-5	TRBJ1-1
TGCGCCAGCAGCCAACGGGGATGGTCCGACTATGGCTACACCTTC	CASSQRGWSDYGYTF	-	-	TRBV4-1	TRBJ1-2
TGTGCCAGTAGATGGACGGATACGAACACTGAAGCTTTCTTT	CASRWTDTNTEAFF	few	-	TRBV19	TRBJ1-1
TGTGCCACCAGGGGGACAGGGGGTGGCTACACCTTC	CATRGTGGGYTF	-	TRBD1	TRBV24-1	TRBJ1-2
TGTGCCAGCAGTGAATTTAAGGGACACCCCTATGGCTACACCTTC	CASSEFKGHPYGYTF	few	-	TRBV2	TRBJ1-2
TGCGCCAGCAGCTTGGGGCTAGGGGCCTACAATGAGCAGTTCTTC	CASSLGLGAYNEQFF	few	-	TRBV5-1	TRBJ2-1
TGTGCCAGCAGCGCACCGGGACACCCCGGCGGACCCCAGCATTTT	CASSAPGHPGGPQHF	many	-	TRBV9	TRBJ1-5
TGTGCCAGCAGCCTAATCCCTCGGTGGCAGCCCCAGCATTTT	CASSLIPRWQPQHF	-	-	TRBV7-2	TRBJ1-5
TGTGCCAGCAGCAACCGCGGGGCATCGAACACCGGGGAGCTGTTTTTT	CASSNRGASNTGELFF	-	-	TRBV7-2	TRBJ2-2
TGTGCCAGCTCAACCCAGGGGGCAGAGAACATTCAGTACTTC	CASSTQGAENIQYF	few	TRBD1	TRBV18	TRBJ2-4
TGCAGCGCGTCAGGGAGCAGTGGCGAAAAACTGTTTTTT	CSASGSSGEKLFF	-	-	TRBV29-1	TRBJ1-4
TGTGCCAGCAGCGTTGTCGTAGGGGCACGCTCACCCCTCCACTTT	CASSVVVGARSPLHF	few	-	TRBV12-3/TRBV12-4	TRBJ1-6
TGCGCCAGCAGCCTAGTGTCAGGGCACAATCAGCCCCAGCATTTT	CASSLVSGHNQPQHF	-	-	TRBV4-3	TRBJ1-5
TGTGCCAGCAGTGAGGCTGTACCCAAGGACACCCAGTACTTC	CASSEAVPKDTQYF	-	-	TRBV2	TRBJ2-5
TGTGCCAGCAGTGGCCACCTGGACAGTCGAGCTTTCTTT	CASSGHLDSRAFF	-	-	TRBV25-1	TRBJ1-1
TGCGCCAGCAGCTTGGCCTCGGGGCGTCCCTACGAGCAGTACTTC	CASSLASGRPYEQYF	few	-	TRBV5-1	TRBJ2-7
TGCAGTGCTAACAGGGGAATTAACGAAAAACTGTTTTTT	CSANRGINEKLFF	few	TRBD1	TRBV20-1	TRBJ1-4
TGTGCCAGCGGCGGGACAGGGTTTAATGAAAAACTGTTTTTT	CASGGTGFNEKLFF	-	TRBD1	TRBV6-5	TRBJ1-4
TGTGCCAGCTCACCAGGGGCCAGCTCCTACAATGAGCAGTTCTTC	CASSPGASSYNEQFF	few	-	TRBV18	TRBJ2-1
TGCGCCAGCAGCTCGCTAGCGGGGGGACTCACAGATACGCAGTATTTT	CASSSLAGGLTDTQYF	many	TRBD2	TRBV5-1	TRBJ2-3
TGTGCCTGGAGTGTCCTCGGGGGGATGGGTGAAAAACTGTTTTTT	CAWSVLGGMGEKLFF	few	-	TRBV30	TRBJ1-4
TGCGCCAGCAGCTTGGCCGGGACCGGGGGCCTCGGGGAAGAGACCCAGTACTTC	CASSLAGTGGLGEETQYF	-	-	TRBV5-1	TRBJ2-5
TGTGCCAGCAGTGGATCAGGGGGCGGGGGAAAACTGTTTTTT	CASSGSGGGGKLFF	-	TRBD1	TRBV7-2	TRBJ1-4
TGCGCCAGCAGCCCAGGGACATCGGGGAGAGAGACCCAGTACTTC	CASSPGTSGRETQYF	few	-	TRBV5-1	TRBJ2-5
TGCGCCAGCAGCCCGAGGGGGGACTCAGGGTACAATGAGCAGTTCTTC	CASSPRGDSGYNEQFF	many	-	TRBV5-1	TRBJ2-1
TGTGCCAGCAGTTACTCGACGGGCTCCGTCGGCACTGAAGCTTTCTTT	CASSYSTGSVGTEAFF	few	-	TRBV6-5	TRBJ1-1
TGCGCCAGCAGCTTTAACACTGAAGCTTTCTTT	CASSFNTEAFF	many	-	TRBV5-1	TRBJ1-1
TGTGCCAGCAGTTGGAGAACCGAGCAGTACTTC	CASSWRTEQYF	-	-	TRBV6-2/TRBV6-3	TRBJ2-7
TGTGCCAGCAGCACTACAGGACAGGGATACAATGAGCAGTTCTTC	CASSTTGQGYNEQFF	many	TRBD1	TRBV7-6	TRBJ2-1
TGTGCCAGCAGCTCGATCCGGGACAGGGGGCGAAAAGAGACCCAGTACTTC	CASSSIRDRGRKETQYF	few	TRBD1	TRBV6-2/TRBV6-3	TRBJ2-5
TGTGCCAGCAGCTTTCCGCGGGGCTACACCTTC	CASSFPRGYTF	few	-	TRBV7-9	TRBJ1-2
TGTGCCAGCACCATCCGGGATACGCAGTATTTT	CASTIRDTQYF	-	-	TRBV7-9	TRBJ2-3
TGTGCCAGCAGTGGATCTAGCGGGGGCCATCCCTACGAGCAGTACTTC	CASSGSSGGHPYEQYF	-	TRBD2	TRBV6-1	TRBJ2-7
TGTGCCAGCAGTAGGACCCCCTATGGCTACACCTTC	CASSRTPYGYTF	-	-	TRBV6-5	TRBJ1-2
TGCGCCAGCAGCAAGGGGACTAGCGGGGTCGAGACCCAGTACTTC	CASSKGTSGVETQYF	-	TRBD2	TRBV5-1	TRBJ2-5
TGCGCCAGCAGCTTGGCCGGGGCAGGAACCTTTAAGGGCTACACCTTC	CASSLAGAGTFKGYTF	-	-	TRBV5-1	TRBJ1-2
TGCAGTGCTAGGAAGGGGACAGCTAGCACAGATACGCAGTATTTT	CSARKGTASTDTQYF	-	TRBD1	TRBV20-1	TRBJ2-3
TGTGCCAGCAGTTACGGAGGCGGTGGGGACACTGAAGCTTTCTTT	CASSYGGGGDTEAFF	many	-	TRBV6-5	TRBJ1-1
TGTGCCAGCAGCTTAGAGAGGGCGGCTGAGCAGTTCTTC	CASSLERAAEQFF	-	-	TRBV7-2	TRBJ2-1
TGTGCCAGCAGTAGGGGCACTGCGAACACTGAAGCTTTCTTT	CASSRGTANTEAFF	many	-	TRBV7-9	TRBJ1-1
TGCGCCAGCAGACTGATTAGCTCCTACAATGAGCAGTTCTTC	CASRLISSYNEQFF	-	-	TRBV5-1	TRBJ2-1
TGTGCCAGCAGCTCCGGGACTGGGATAGGGGAGCAGTACTTC	CASSSGTGIGEQYF	many	-	TRBV7-2	TRBJ2-7
TGCAGTGCTAGAGATTGGAAAGGCATGAACACTGAAGCTTTCTTT	CSARDWKGMNTEAFF	-	-	TRBV20-1	TRBJ1-1
TGTGCCAGCAGCCAAGACTCCCATCGCTACACCTTC	CASSQDSHRYTF	-	-	TRBV3-1	TRBJ1-2
TGTGCCAGCAAGCGATTTCGGGGACAGCCTAGCACAGATACGCAGTATTTT	CASKRFRGQPSTDTQYF	-	TRBD1	TRBV7-8	TRBJ2-3
TGTGCCAGCTCACCGGTAAGGGGGGGCCGCCCAGATACGCAGTATTTT	CASSPVRGGRPDTQYF	-	-	TRBV18	TRBJ2-3
TGTGCCAGCTCACTGTTGACAGGGGCCATCCAACAGCCCCAGCATTTT	CASSLLTGAIQQPQHF	-	TRBD1	TRBV18	TRBJ1-5